The present T cell receptor beta chain was sequenced within a study of vaccination and CD4 T cells after COVID-19. With regard to this clonotype: Its antigen remains unidentified.

Researchers used the Oncomine TCR Beta short-read assay to sequence DNA from cultured CD4+ T cells. Cultures of CD4+ T cells served as the source for extracting genomic DNA. TCRdb passed the PCR reads through MiXCR, listing each CDR3 protein once. The sample lists 15,000 to 20,000 distinct CDR3 sequences, around 38% occurring once. The treatment was: roughly ten-day PBMC culture with coronavirus spike peptide pools or control peptides (ViraFEST assay). Trimming cost V 6 bases and J 6 bases; bases outside gene matches: 10. From germline, CDR1 is DFQATT and CDR2 SNEGSKA (reference sequence). CDR3 length equals 15 residues.

The chain joins TRBV20-1 to TRBJ1-6, with 8 bases identical to TRBD1. This clonotype originated in a human donor who received a COVID-19 vaccine. Sequencing was performed on CD4+ T cells from blood, cultured in vitro, taken before SARS-CoV-2 vaccination. CDR3 residues: CSAPRGRGRNSPLHF. The CDR3 DNA reads as TGCAGTGCCCCAAGGGGCAGGGGGCGTAATTCACCCCTCCACTTT.